The rows below give T cell receptor beta chains drawn from one sample of a study of blood T cell repertoires in COVID-19. Profiling relied on immunoSEQ multiplex PCR, and the TCRdb table lists in-frame clones only, not all of them. Of about 70,000 clones listed, approximately 89% are singletons. Sequenced material: peripheral blood. These receptors originate from a human donor in a cohort sampled during active COVID-19. CDR3s include the opening cysteine and the closing phenylalanine or tryptophan. A D gene is named only where the DNA matches it firmly. Rows may omit the clone size; those that give it use once, few, many or a size class.

>-|TRBV12-5|-
CASGLGRYTEAFF
>-|TRBV9|-
CASSVAGKGDVNTEAFF
>-|TRBV27|-
CASSSRGETQYF
>-|TRBV9|-
CASSLEGNTAYEQYF
>-|TRBV27|-
CASSLYGADRYGYTF
>-|TRBV19|-
CASSSLAGTRGWGAFF
>-|TRBV7-6|-
CASSTPLFRADSTDTQYF
>-|TRBV13|-
CASSLGRTEAFF
>TRBD1|TRBV24-1|few
CATSDPTGAPTEAFF
>TRBD1|TRBV19|-
CASSIGTGGFNQPQHF
>-|TRBV5-1|-
CASSSRGGEGGGYTF
>-|TRBV27|-
CASSRTVNTEAFF
>TRBD1|TRBV4-2|-
CASSQGVDRGYTETQYF
>-|TRBV9|-
CASSVDPGMGEQYF
>-|TRBV3-1/TRBV3-2|-
CASSQDPPGSGGEKLFF
>-|TRBV28|-
CASSLRSPLHF
>TRBD1|TRBV19|-
CASSIAKTGAVYEQYF
>-|TRBV2|-
CASRTSAFLGANEQFF
>-|TRBV9|-
CASSVYRAEDGYTF
>TRBD1|TRBV9|-
CASSATGNNEQFF
>TRBD1|TRBV11-2|-
CASSSYRGPDTEAFF
>-|TRBV4-1|-
CASSQEGRVDSNQPQHF
>TRBD1|TRBV7-9|-
CASSLIATGTDQPQHF
>TRBD1|TRBV2|-
CASGLYRGVNQPQHF
>TRBD1|TRBV28|-
CASDRDRVGGNQPQHF
>-|TRBV4-2|-
CASSQDKLALETQYF
>TRBD1|TRBV18|-
CANSPSGQGSVGWANVLTF
>TRBD2|TRBV6-6|-
CASSYKTSFWTDTQYF
>-|TRBV10-3|-
CAITPGVDAGELFF
>TRBD1|TRBV19|once
CASGPLGQGHSNQPQHF
>TRBD1|TRBV16|few
CASSQFDRVNQPQHF
>TRBD1|TRBV19|-
CASRQGEEVVTEAFF
>-|TRBV6-6|-
CASALVKSYEQYF
>-|TRBV11-3|-
CASSLIQGYSNQPQHF
>TRBD1|TRBV19|-
CASSISQGDKQYF
>TRBD1|TRBV5-4|-
CASSLIGTEGSPLHF
>TRBD1|TRBV25-1|-
CASSGASGGLEAFF
>TRBD2|TRBV5-1|-
CASRPRGGASYEQYF
>TRBD1|TRBV28|-
CASSSGGFYGYTF
>-|TRBV4-3|-
CASSADTSRQPQHF
>-|TRBV27|-
CASSWSSGSTEAFF
>-|TRBV6-4|-
CASSESMNTEAFF
>TRBD1|TRBV30|-
CAWRADRAHTEAFF
>-|TRBV9|-
CASSGRGNRAEAFF
>TRBD1|TRBV5-5|once
CASSHYPTGGEYSYNSPLHF
>-|TRBV11-2|-
CASSLYWATEAFF
>TRBD1|TRBV19|-
CASSIPLGTGALAEAFF
>-|TRBV12-3/TRBV12-4|-
CASSLGAGAPLHF
>-|TRBV29-1|-
CSVEDRGDSYNEQFF
>-|TRBV15|-
CATSRRGGETQYF
>TRBD1|TRBV27|-
CASSSGTGSASPLHF
>-|TRBV5-1|-
CASSSGSGQGEEETQYF
>-|TRBV5-4|-
CASSFPGGTAGRGESIYF